The 22 T cell receptor beta chains listed next were all sequenced from one sample in a study of blood T cell repertoires in COVID-19 (dated by TCRdb to 2020 to 2022). Libraries came from the immunoSEQ multiplex PCR assay. TCRdb stores this immuneACCESS table with in-frame sequences only. Part of the clones is absent; in the studies checked, under half of the shortfall reflects unresolved V genes, and no reason is known for the rest. This sample comprises about 180,000 clones, approximately 85% of them detected only once. In total, the top ten clones hold 10% to 11% of the sample. The sample consisted of peripheral blood. The receptor set was obtained from a human donor with active or convalescent COVID-19. The donor label of this sample is uncertain.

This sequence joins TRBV24-1 and TRBJ1-2; 8 bases fit TRBD1. J was trimmed by 3 bases and V by 9 bases; bases with no gene match: 2. CDR1 and CDR2 from the germline V gene are KGHDR and SFDVKD. The CDR3 is 12 residues long. CDR3 loop: CATSDRDYGYTF. DNA of the CDR3: TGTGCCACCTCGGACAGGGACTATGGCTACACCTTC.

The chain joins TRBV10-1 to TRBJ2-1; TRBD1 aligns across 9 bases. V was clipped by 6 bases and J by 6 bases; unmatched bases: 12. The CDR3 length is 16 residues. Germline values: CDR1 WNHNN, CDR2 SYGVQD (reference sequence). The chain's CDR3 is CASSSPGTGLGNEQFF. The DNA of the CDR3 is TGCGCCAGCAGCTCTCCTGGGACAGGGTTGGGCAATGAGCAGTTCTTC.

The chain uses TRBV19 and TRBJ2-3; D may be TRBD2 (6 bases). The CDR3 consists of 16 residues. V was clipped by 3 bases and J by 0 bases, with 13 bases between them. The germline V gene encodes CDR1 LNHDA and CDR2 SQIVND (reference sequence). The CDR3 protein is CASSILGGVSTDTQYF. The CDR3 bases are TGTGCCAGTAGTATTTTGGGGGGTGTTAGCACAGATACGCAGTATTTT.

This chain joins TRBV7-9 and TRBJ2-3; 9 bases align to TRBD2. The germline V gene has CDR1 SEHNR and CDR2 FQNEAQ (reference sequence). The CDR3 length is 16 residues. The V segment lost 7 bases and the J segment 2 bases; nucleotides outside the gene matches: 10. The CDR3 bases are TGTGCCAGCACCCAGGGGCGGGGGGGCTCCACAGATACGCAGTATTTT. This sequence encodes CASTQGRGGSTDTQYF.

This sequence joins TRBV6-5 and TRBJ2-7; 12 bases match TRBD2. Unmatched junction bases numbered 8, after V lost 6 bases and J lost 5 bases. Germline lookup yields CDR1 MNHEY and CDR2 SVGAGI. The CDR3 is 15 amino acids. Here the CDR3 DNA reads TGTGCCAGCAGCGGACTAGCGGGGTCCTTCGACGAGCAGTACTTC. It translates to CASSGLAGSFDEQYF.

This chain joins TRBV7-9 and TRBJ1-2; possibly TRBD1 for D (6 bases). Per germline, CDR1 SEHNR and CDR2 FQNEAQ (reference sequence). This CDR3 has 13 residues. Trimming cost V 0 bases and J 12 bases, with 14 bases left between them. CDR3 loop: CASSLAGTGLDTF. The CDR3 nucleotides read TGTGCCAGCAGCTTAGCTGGTACAGGGCTAGACACCTTC.

The chain recombines TRBV28 with TRBJ2-5, with D maybe TRBD1 (5 bases). This CDR3 contains 12 residues. The ends were cut back, 7 bases at V and 5 bases at J, with 11 bases in the middle. Germline CDR1 and CDR2: MDHEN and SYDVKM. The CDR3 sequence: CASTTGPETQYF. CDR3 coding DNA: TGTGCCAGCACCACAGGACCGGAGACCCAGTACTTC.

This rearrangement joins TRBV18 to TRBJ2-7; 13 nucleotides line up with TRBD2. The germline gives CDR1 KGHSH, CDR2 LQKENI. This CDR3 is built from 17 residues. With V trimmed by 3 bases and J by 0 bases, 5 bases remained unmatched. The CDR3 sequence: CASSPATSGRNSYEQYF. As DNA, the CDR3 is TGTGCCAGCTCACCCGCGACTAGCGGGAGGAACTCCTACGAGCAGTACTTC.

The chain combines TRBV7-3 with TRBJ2-3; weak D call: TRBD2 (5 bases). Germline values: CDR1 SGHTA, CDR2 FQGTGA. V dropped 3 bases and J dropped 4 bases, with 17 bases sitting between them. The CDR3 covers 16 residues. The CDR3 DNA follows: TGTGCCAGCAGCTTTTTCTCCGGCCGAGGGTCAGATACGCAGTATTTT. It codes for CASSFFSGRGSDTQYF.

This clone was recorded only once. The genes are TRBV4-2 and TRBJ1-2; tentative D call: TRBD1 (6 bases). Germline V gives CDR1 LGHNA, CDR2 YNFKEQ. This CDR3 is built from 15 residues. Trimming took off 2 bases at V and 4 bases at J, with 14 bases between the two ends. The CDR3 DNA follows: TGTGCCAGCAGCCAAAGTGCAGGGGTTACCTATGGCTACACCTTC. It is translated as CASSQSAGVTYGYTF.

This clone has just one count. V gene TRBV5-4 combines with J gene TRBJ1-2, with 9 bases identical to TRBD1. Trimming cost V 0 bases and J 3 bases; bases outside gene matches: 15. The CDR3 loop spans 19 amino acids. The germline CDR1 and CDR2 sequences are SGHNT and YYREEE (reference sequence). In DNA form, the CDR3 reads TGTGCCAGCAGCTTGGGACTACCGGGACAGGGATCCTCGTACTATGGCTACACCTTC. Translated: CASSLGLPGQGSSYYGYTF. The whole variable domain, filled in from reference TRBV5-4 and TRBJ1-2, reads ETGVTQSPTHLIKTRGQQVTLRCSSQSGHNTVSWYQQALGQGPQFIFQYYREEENGRGNFPPRFSGLQFPNYSSELNVNALELDDSALYLCASSLGLPGQGSSYYGYTFGSGTRLTVV.

This clone occurred a few times. The rearrangement joins TRBV7-3 to TRBJ1-5; 8 positions match TRBD1. Germline CDR1 is SGHTA and CDR2 is FQGTGA. The length of the CDR3 is 19 residues. The V and J ends lost 5 bases and 1 base, in that order; junction bases with no gene match: 16. Here the CDR3 DNA reads TGTGCCAGCAGCCGCCCCGGGACAGGTAAGGGGAGAAGCAATCAGCCCCAGCATTTT. As protein: CASSRPGTGKGRSNQPQHF.

This clone appeared a single time. This rearrangement joins TRBV5-1 to TRBJ2-2; TRBD1 is a possible D gene (6 bases). V was shortened by 1 base and J by 3 bases, with 10 bases between the two germline ends. Germline V gives CDR1 SGHRS, CDR2 YFSETQ. This CDR3 has 15 amino acids. This CDR3 is CASSLMGADTGELFF. In nucleotides, the CDR3 is TGCGCCAGCAGCTTGATGGGGGCTGACACCGGGGAGCTGTTTTTT.

V is TRBV2 and J is TRBJ2-1; weak D call: TRBD1 (5 bases). Trimming left V 1 base short and J 9 bases short, with 10 bases between. The CDR3 length is 13 residues. Germline V gene sequence: CDR1 SNHLY, CDR2 FYNNEI. The DNA for the CDR3 is TGTGCCAGCAGTGAAGTCAGGGAACCTGAGCAGTTCTTC. This sequence encodes CASSEVREPEQFF.

The genes are TRBV15 and TRBJ1-4, with 9 bases fitting TRBD1. Germline CDR1 is LNHNV and CDR2 is YYDKDF (reference sequence). J lost 0 bases, V lost 0 bases, and 8 bases had no gene match. This CDR3 region has 19 residues. The CDR3 DNA sequence: TGTGCCACCAGCAGAGACCCGGGACAGGGATTTCCAACTAATGAAAAACTGTTTTTT. Translating it yields CATSRDPGQGFPTNEKLFF. The variable domain in full, with the rest retrieved from reference TRBV15 and TRBJ1-4, is DAMVIQNPRYQVTQFGKPVTLSCSQTLNHNVMYWYQQKSSQAPKLLFHYYDKDFNNEADTPDNFQSRRPNTSFCFLDIRSPGLGDTAMYLCATSRDPGQGFPTNEKLFFGSGTQLSVL.

CDR3 sequence (DNA): TGCGCCAGCAGCTCGGACCCCCGGGACACGGTTATGAACACTGAAGCTTTCTTT. It codes for CASSSDPRDTVMNTEAFF. The chain couples TRBV5-1 to TRBJ1-1; possibly TRBD1 for D (6 bases). V lost 3 bases and J lost 0, with 21 bases in between. CDR3 length equals 18 residues. Germline V gene data show CDR1 as SGHRS and CDR2 as YFSETQ.

The chain links TRBV11-3 to TRBJ1-1; weak D call: TRBD1 (6 bases). Trimming cost V 4 bases and J 0 bases, with 15 bases left between them. The CDR3 spans 16 residues. Germline assignment: CDR1 SGHNT and CDR2 YENEEA. CDR3 protein: CASSSPGTSMNTEAFF. The CDR3 coding sequence is TGTGCCAGCAGCTCCCCCGGGACATCTATGAACACTGAAGCTTTCTTT.

This clone was seen only once. The V and J genes are TRBV28 and TRBJ2-7; 14 positions match TRBD2. The CDR3 is 18 residues long. Germline loops: CDR1 MDHEN, CDR2 SYDVKM. V lost 7 bases and J lost 4; bases outside the gene matches: 15. The CDR3 region has the DNA TGTGCCAGCACCCTTTCTATGGGGACTAGCGGGAGTATATACGAGCAGTACTTC. The encoded protein is CASTLSMGTSGSIYEQYF.

The V and J genes are TRBV3-1 (or the pseudogene TRBV3-2) and TRBJ2-1; perhaps TRBD1 as D (6 bases). V lost 4 bases to trimming and J lost 0 bases, with 10 bases between them. Germline V gene data show CDR1 as LGHDT and CDR2 as YNNKEL (reference sequence). This CDR3 spans 15 amino acids. For the CDR3, the DNA is TGTGCCAGCAGCCCGGACAGCCGCTCCTACAATGAGCAGTTCTTC. This codes for CASSPDSRSYNEQFF.

The chain carries TRBV3-1 (or the pseudogene TRBV3-2) and TRBJ1-2; D not resolved. The CDR3 loop spans 12 amino acids. V was shortened by 5 bases and J by 7 bases, with 11 bases between the two germline ends. The germline V gene has CDR1 LGHDT and CDR2 YNNKEL (reference sequence). This CDR3 is CASSSAGSGYTF. The DNA for the CDR3 is TGTGCCAGCAGCTCCGCGGGTTCTGGCTACACCTTC.

The gene calls are TRBV28 and TRBJ2-7; 7 bases are shared with TRBD2. The CDR3 sequence is 15 residues long. Germline CDR1 and CDR2: MDHEN and SYDVKM. The trim removed 5 bases at V and 4 bases at J, leaving 11 bases unmatched. CDR3 in DNA: TGTGCCAGCAGTGGGAGGGGATCAGCTAAGTACGAGCAGTACTTC. Translated: CASSGRGSAKYEQYF.

This clone was seen a single time. This sequence joins TRBV9 and TRBJ1-5, with D possibly matching TRBD1 (6 bases). With 4 bases removed from V and 4 bases from J, the gap between germline ends came to 12 bases. The germline CDR1 and CDR2 sequences are SGDLS and YYNGEE. The CDR3 consists of 14 residues. CDR3 protein: CASSPGQKNQPQHF. As DNA, the CDR3 is TGTGCCAGCAGCCCCGGACAGAAGAATCAGCCCCAGCATTTT.